The 31 T cell receptor beta chains given below trace back to one sample, sequenced in a study of OX40 agonist ivuxolimab in advanced cancers. Only in-frame clones appear in the TCRdb table, and some are missing; sequencing was by immunoSEQ multiplex PCR. The sample lists approximately 59,000 clones; over 70% were seen once. Sequencing used CD4+ or CD8+ T cells sorted from blood, obtained in a trial of the OX40 agonist ivuxolimab. Receptors originate from an adult with an advanced solid tumor such as melanoma, head and neck, liver or kidney cancer.

J is TRBJ2-7 and V is TRBV7-8; D is uncertain. CDR1 is SGHVS, CDR2 FQNEAQ, per germline. The CDR3 length is 11 residues. The V and J ends lost 5 bases and 4 bases respectively, with 6 bases between them. For the CDR3, the DNA is TGTGCCAGCAGCCTACGGTACGAGCAGTACTTC. This gives the protein CASSLRYEQYF.

V is TRBV11-2 and J is TRBJ1-2; possible D gene TRBD1, 6 bases. The germline V and J ends were trimmed by 0 bases and 6 bases, with 11 bases remaining between them. The CDR3 runs 14 residues. From germline, CDR1 is SGHAT and CDR2 FQNNGV. The CDR3 bases are TGTGCCAGCAGCTTAGAGAGGCAGGGGCATGGCTACACCTTC. As protein: CASSLERQGHGYTF.

Written as DNA, the CDR3 is TGTGCCAGCAGCCCAGGGTATGGCTACACCTTC. The encoded protein is CASSPGYGYTF. The chain combines TRBV5-4 with TRBJ1-2; D is possibly TRBD1 (5 bases). The germline CDR1 and CDR2 sequences are SGHNT and YYREEE (reference sequence). The CDR3 extends over 11 amino acids. Trimming removed 4 bases from V and 5 bases from J, with 6 bases in between.

The V gene is TRBV6-1, the J gene TRBJ2-7; D is possibly TRBD2 (7 bases). Trimming took 4 bases from V and 2 from J, leaving 9 bases between them. The length of the CDR3 is 13 residues. Germline loops: CDR1 MNHNS, CDR2 SASEGT. The CDR3 here is CASSVRGPYEQYF. CDR3 DNA: TGTGCCAGCAGTGTGCGGGGGCCCTACGAGCAGTACTTC.

This clone came up once. This same CDR3 is encoded by further DNA sequences in the sample. V gene TRBV28 combines with J gene TRBJ1-2, with D possibly matching TRBD1 (6 bases). There are 14 residues in the CDR3. V was cut by 5 bases and J by 8 bases, with 18 bases left in between. Germline CDR1 and CDR2: MDHEN and SYDVKM. The chain's CDR3 is CASSLTDRYLGYTF. The CDR3 DNA reads TGTGCCAGCAGTCTGACAGACAGGTACTTAGGCTACACCTTC.

This chain joins TRBV7-2 and TRBJ1-3; no clear D. CDR1 SGHTA and CDR2 FQGNSA come from the germline V gene. The CDR3 extends over 15 amino acids. The V end was cut by 1 base, the J end by 0 bases, with 7 bases between. CDR3 nucleotide sequence: TGTGCCAGCAGCTTAGAGGCCTTCTCTGGAAACACCATATATTTT. Its protein product is CASSLEAFSGNTIYF.

V is TRBV2 and J is TRBJ2-1; D is uncertain. This CDR3 is 13 amino acids long. CDR1 is SNHLY and CDR2 is FYNNEI in the germline V gene. V lost 7 bases to trimming and J lost 4 bases, with 11 bases between them. CDR3 coding DNA: TGTGCCAGCACGGTCAACGCATACAATGAGCAGTTCTTC. This codes for CASTVNAYNEQFF.

A single count supports this clone. This chain links TRBV16 with TRBJ2-4; weak D call: TRBD2 (7 bases). Germline CDR1 KGHSY, CDR2 FQNENV. CDR3 size: 14 residues. V lost 0 bases to trimming and J lost 8 bases, with 11 bases between them. The CDR3 sequence is CASSQSGEGDIQYF. DNA of the CDR3: TGTGCCAGCAGCCAATCAGGGGAGGGGGACATTCAGTACTTC.

This clone has only one observation. V gene TRBV5-6 combines with J gene TRBJ2-5, with D perhaps TRBD2 (6 bases). V lost 8 bases and J 5 bases, leaving 22 bases between the germline ends. The germline V gene encodes CDR1 SGHDT and CDR2 YYEEEE. The CDR3 sequence is 15 residues long. CDR3 DNA: TGTGCCAGTGGAATCGGGGGATTCGTGGGCGAGACCCAGTACTTC. Protein sequence: CASGIGGFVGETQYF.

The chain couples TRBV6-1 to TRBJ2-3; possibly TRBD2 for D (7 bases). CDR1 is MNHNS, CDR2 SASEGT, per germline. CDR3 length equals 15 residues. V lost 0 bases to trimming and J lost 4 bases, with 11 bases between them. DNA for the CDR3: TGTGCCAGCAGTGAAGCGGGGGGGCGCGCAGATACGCAGTATTTT. It encodes CASSEAGGRADTQYF.

J is TRBJ1-1 and V is TRBV28; D perhaps matches TRBD1 (5 bases). Trimming took 10 bases from V and 4 from J, leaving 19 bases between them. The CDR3 contains 14 residues. Per germline, CDR1 MDHEN and CDR2 SYDVKM. CDR3: CAISQVGRGTEAFF. CDR3 DNA sequence: TGTGCCATCTCCCAAGTGGGGCGTGGCACTGAAGCTTTCTTT. Full variable domain (rest looked up from reference TRBV28 and TRBJ1-1): DVKVTQSSRYLVKRTGEKVFLECVQDMDHENMFWYRQDPGLGLRLIYFSYDVKMKEKGDIPEGYSVSREKKERFSLILESASTNQTSMYLCAISQVGRGTEAFFGQGTRLTVV.

The CDR3 coding sequence is TGCGCCAGCAGCCAAGAACGAGCGAACACTGAAGCTTTCTTT. Its translation is CASSQERANTEAFF. V and J are TRBV4-1 and TRBJ1-1, with D uncertain. The CDR3 totals 14 residues. The V and J ends lost 0 bases and 1 base respectively, with 6 bases between them. Germline-derived CDR1 and CDR2 are MGHRA and YSYEKL.

The CDR3 here is CASSPNFGLGYTF. CDR3 nucleotides: TGTGCCAGCAGCCCAAACTTCGGCCTTGGCTACACCTTC. The chain has TRBV11-2 and TRBJ1-2; D gene uncertain. Looked up from germline, CDR1 is SGHAT and CDR2 is FQNNGV. V lost 5 bases and J 7 bases, leaving 14 bases between the germline ends. This CDR3 contains 13 residues.

CDR3 coding DNA: TGTGCCTCCGGGACTAGCGACCTCCCGCAGTATTTT. Protein sequence: CASGTSDLPQYF. The chain carries TRBV30 and TRBJ2-3; 10 bases align to TRBD2. This CDR3 contains 12 residues. Germline loops: CDR1 GTSNPN, CDR2 SVGIG (reference sequence). V dropped 7 bases and J dropped 10; count of bases not matched to a gene: 8.

The V and J genes are TRBV7-2 and TRBJ2-3; D is ambiguous. There are 11 residues in the CDR3. CDR1 and CDR2 (germline): SGHTA, FQGNSA. V shed 0 bases and J shed 5 bases, with 0 bases lying between them. The CDR3, as DNA: TGTGCCAGCAGCTTAGCAGATACGCAGTATTTT. Its protein product is CASSLADTQYF.

The sample holds a few counts of this clone. This chain uses TRBV2 with TRBJ1-4; maybe TRBD1 (5 bases). Germline V gene data show CDR1 as SNHLY and CDR2 as FYNNEI. Trimming cost V 11 bases and J 5 bases, with 12 bases left between them. CDR3 length: 12 residues. CDR3 nucleotide sequence: TGTGCCGGACACTCGATCAATGAAAAACTGTTTTTT. This gives the protein CAGHSINEKLFF. Combining the CDR3 with reference TRBV2 and TRBJ1-4 gives the whole variable domain EPEVTQTPSHQVTQMGQEVILRCVPISNHLYFYWYRQILGQKVEFLVSFYNNEISEKSEIFDDQFSVERPDGSNFTLKIRSTKLEDSAMYFCAGHSINEKLFFGSGTQLSVL.

This clone has only a few counts. V gene TRBV5-1 combines with J gene TRBJ2-2; D remains unclear. The V gene's germline CDR1 is SGHRS and CDR2 YFSETQ. The V gene lost 3 bases and the J gene lost 2 bases, with 11 bases spanning the gap. The CDR3 is 15 amino acids. DNA of the CDR3: TGCGCCAGCAGCTCTCGGACCGATAACACCGGGGAGCTGTTTTTT. It codes for CASSSRTDNTGELFF.

The CDR3 DNA reads TGTGCCAGTAGCGGGGGCGCAGGATATTACTATGGCTACACCTTC. Translating gives CASSGGAGYYYGYTF. V usage is TRBV19 and J usage is TRBJ1-2, with a possible D match to TRBD1 (6 bases). CDR1 LNHDA and CDR2 SQIVND come from the germline V gene (reference sequence). V was cut by 6 bases and J by 3 bases, with 17 bases left in between. This CDR3 has 15 residues.

The chain joins TRBV18 to TRBJ1-1; unclear D gene. Germline V gene lookup returns CDR1 KGHSH and CDR2 LQKENI. The CDR3 extends over 15 amino acids. Trimming shortened V by 3 bases and J by 7 bases, and 18 bases separated the two germline ends. The CDR3 loop reads CASSPPDDWAIEAFF. The CDR3 coding sequence is TGTGCCAGCTCACCTCCCGACGACTGGGCAATTGAAGCTTTCTTT.

The chain couples TRBV30 to TRBJ2-5; D not resolved. Germline V CDR1 and CDR2: GTSNPN, SVGIG (reference sequence). Trimming cost V 0 bases and J 5 bases, with 10 bases left between them. The CDR3 runs 13 residues. The CDR3 region has the DNA TGTGCCTGGAGTGTAAGTAGGGTGGAGACCCAGTACTTC. It encodes CAWSVSRVETQYF.

V and J are TRBV9 and TRBJ1-1, with 7 bases matching TRBD1. Germline V gives CDR1 SGDLS, CDR2 YYNGEE. The CDR3 is 15 residues long. The trim removed 4 bases at V and 1 base at J, leaving 7 bases unmatched. CDR3 DNA: TGTGCCAGCAGCCCAGGGGGTGACTGGAACACTGAAGCTTTCTTT. It translates to CASSPGGDWNTEAFF.

This CDR3 is CASSPGLVPNTQYF. The CDR3 DNA sequence: TGTGCCAGCAGCCCTGGACTAGTCCCTAATACGCAGTATTTT. V and J are TRBV7-3 and TRBJ2-3; 7 bases are shared with TRBD2. Germline CDR1 SGHTA, CDR2 FQGTGA. There are 14 residues in the CDR3. V was pared by 5 bases and J by 7 bases, with 9 bases of the junction left unmatched.

The V and J genes are TRBV5-4 and TRBJ2-1, with D perhaps given as TRBD1 or TRBD2 (5 bases each). Germline values: CDR1 SGHNT, CDR2 YYREEE (reference sequence). Trimming removed 4 bases from V and 2 bases from J, with 19 bases in between. The CDR3 runs 17 residues. CDR3 DNA sequence: TGTGCCAGCAGCCCGACGACGGGTTTGGGGGCCTACAATGAGCAGTTCTTC. It encodes CASSPTTGLGAYNEQFF.

The chain couples TRBV2 to TRBJ1-6; D may be TRBD1 (5 bases). V lost 5 bases, J lost 10 bases, and 15 bases lay in between. Looked up from germline, CDR1 is SNHLY and CDR2 is FYNNEI. The CDR3 has 14 amino acids. The CDR3 region has the DNA TGTGCCAGCAGTTCGGGGGGTACGCGGTCACCCCTCCACTTT. This encodes CASSSGGTRSPLHF.

The chain uses TRBV19 and TRBJ1-6; no clear D gene. V lost 3 bases to trimming and J lost 5 bases, with 8 bases between them. CDR1 is LNHDA, CDR2 SQIVND, per germline (reference sequence). The CDR3 loop spans 14 amino acids. Written as DNA, the CDR3 is TGTGCCAGTAGTATGGAACAGAATAATTCACCCCTCCACTTT. The encoded protein is CASSMEQNNSPLHF.

The chain has TRBV6-5 and TRBJ2-1, with D hard to call. Germline-derived CDR1 and CDR2 are MNHEY and SVGAGI. The CDR3 covers 13 residues. CDR3 DNA: TGTGCTGTCGGCAGATCATCCTACAATGAGCAGTTCTTC. Its protein product is CAVGRSSYNEQFF.

Only one count was recorded for this clone. This rearrangement joins TRBV18 to TRBJ1-5, with D possibly matching TRBD1 (5 bases). This CDR3 is 14 amino acids long. Trimming stripped 3 bases from V and 2 bases from J, with 8 bases between. The V gene's germline CDR1 is KGHSH and CDR2 LQKENI. CDR3 amino acids: CASSPVGGNQPQHF. DNA of the CDR3: TGTGCCAGCTCACCCGTGGGGGGCAATCAGCCCCAGCATTTT.

The genes are TRBV6-1 and TRBJ1-1; 7 nucleotides match TRBD1. V gave up 4 bases and J gave up 1 base; unmatched junction bases: 3. From germline, CDR1 is MNHNS and CDR2 SASEGT. This CDR3 region has 14 residues. For the CDR3, the DNA is TGTGCCAGCAGTGGAGCAGGGGGGAACACTGAAGCTTTCTTT. Protein: CASSGAGGNTEAFF.

This chain connects TRBV5-4 to TRBJ1-2, with TRBD1 identical over 10 bases. Germline loops: CDR1 SGHNT, CDR2 YYREEE (reference sequence). Losses at the gene ends were 4 bases for V and 4 bases for J; bases not matched to a gene: 7. There are 15 residues in the CDR3. CDR3 sequence reads: CASSEPGQGTYGYTF. The DNA of the CDR3 is TGTGCCAGCAGCGAACCGGGACAGGGGACCTATGGCTACACCTTC.

Here the CDR3 reads CASSLPTSGLDTQYF. Written as DNA, the CDR3 is TGTGCCAGCAGCTTGCCGACTAGCGGGTTAGATACGCAGTATTTT. The V gene is TRBV5-6, the J gene TRBJ2-3; TRBD2 aligns across 10 bases. The trim removed 1 base at V and 5 bases at J, leaving 4 bases unmatched. CDR3 length: 15 residues. Germline values: CDR1 SGHDT, CDR2 YYEEEE.

The chain uses TRBV5-1 and TRBJ2-2; TRBD1 aligns across 8 bases. The CDR3 consists of 16 residues. The V gene's germline CDR1 is SGHRS and CDR2 YFSETQ. The V segment lost 3 bases and the J segment 4 bases; nucleotides outside the gene matches: 8. The CDR3 region has the DNA TGCGCCAGCAGCTCACGACAGGGGCGTGGCACCGGGGAGCTGTTTTTT. Its translation is CASSSRQGRGTGELFF.